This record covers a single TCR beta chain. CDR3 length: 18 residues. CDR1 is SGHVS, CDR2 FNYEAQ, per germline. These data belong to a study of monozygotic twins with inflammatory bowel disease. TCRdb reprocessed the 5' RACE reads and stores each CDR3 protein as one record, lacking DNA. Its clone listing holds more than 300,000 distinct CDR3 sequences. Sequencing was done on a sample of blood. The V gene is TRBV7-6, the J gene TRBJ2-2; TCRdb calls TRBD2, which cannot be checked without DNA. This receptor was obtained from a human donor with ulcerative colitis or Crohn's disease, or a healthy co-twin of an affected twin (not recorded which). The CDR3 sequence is CASSLEADGTSGPGELFF.